These 8 T cell receptor beta chains were all obtained from the same sample, sequenced in a study of graft-versus-host responses after intestinal transplantation. These receptors have no known antigen. The repertoire was sequenced with immunoSEQ multiplex PCR; TCRdb's copy has only in-frame clones and lacks some. Of under 95,000 clones in the sample, about 87% are singletons; the top ten hold roughly 0.3%. The sample here was unstimulated CD4+ T cells sorted from spleen or lymph node cells, taken before transplant. The receptors derive from a human donor who was the organ donor for an intestinal transplant.

The rearrangement links TRBV5-1 to TRBJ2-3; possibly TRBD1 for D (7 bases). Germline loops: CDR1 SGHRS, CDR2 YFSETQ. This CDR3 comprises 14 residues. V lost 4 bases to trimming and J lost 2 bases, with 11 bases between them. The CDR3 loop is CASSQGDSTDTQYF. Here the CDR3 DNA reads TGCGCCAGCAGCCAGGGGGACTCCACAGATACGCAGTATTTT.

The chain has TRBV5-1 and TRBJ1-1; 8 bases align to TRBD1. This CDR3 has 14 amino acids. V lost 1 base to trimming and J lost 6 bases; unmatched junction nucleotides: 5. Germline V gives CDR1 SGHRS, CDR2 YFSETQ. CDR3: CASSLWVTGAEAFF. CDR3 coding DNA: TGCGCCAGCAGCTTGTGGGTGACAGGGGCTGAAGCTTTCTTT.

This clone was picked up a small number of times. J is TRBJ1-2 and V is TRBV2; TRBD1 aligns across 7 bases. Trimming removed 6 bases from V and 4 bases from J; junction bases left unmatched: 11. The CDR3 contains 15 residues. Looked up from germline, CDR1 is SNHLY and CDR2 is FYNNEI. The CDR3 region is CASSTTGRNGYGYTF. CDR3 coding DNA: TGTGCCAGCAGCACGACAGGGAGGAATGGCTATGGCTACACCTTC.

The chain couples TRBV15 to TRBJ1-1, with D tentatively TRBD1 (6 bases). Germline-derived CDR1 and CDR2 are LNHNV and YYDKDF (reference sequence). This CDR3 spans 13 amino acids. Trimming took off 7 bases at V and 6 bases at J, with 15 bases between the two ends. CDR3 sequence: CATTQGYDSEAFF. The CDR3 DNA reads TGTGCCACCACACAGGGTTATGACTCTGAAGCTTTCTTT.

The chain employs TRBV4-3 and TRBJ2-2, with 7 bases lining up with TRBD2. Germline V CDR1 and CDR2: LGHNA, YSLEER. With 3 bases clipped from V and 4 bases from J, the junction kept 14 bases outside the gene matches. The CDR3 covers 18 residues. The CDR3 nucleotides are TGCGCCAGCAGCCACGCCTGGGGAGGGCTGACTGGCACCGGGGAGCTGTTTTTT. Protein: CASSHAWGGLTGTGELFF.

The J gene is TRBJ1-2, the V gene TRBV6-1; D ambiguous. This CDR3 region has 13 residues. Germline-derived CDR1 and CDR2 are MNHNS and SASEGT. Trimming stripped 0 bases from V and 8 bases from J, with 10 bases between. CDR3: CASSEARVGGYTF. The DNA for the CDR3 is TGTGCCAGCAGTGAAGCCCGGGTTGGAGGCTACACCTTC.

The J gene is TRBJ2-5, the V gene TRBV27, with TRBD2 identical over 10 bases. V trimming: 5 bases; J trimming: 6 bases; junction bases outside the gene matches: 3. CDR1 is MNHEY and CDR2 is SMNVEV in the germline V gene (reference sequence). This CDR3 contains 13 residues. The CDR3 spells CASSPSGRQTQYF. As DNA, the CDR3 is TGTGCCAGCAGTCCTAGCGGGAGACAGACCCAGTACTTC.

The J gene is TRBJ2-7, the V gene TRBV5-1; D might be TRBD2 (7 bases). Per germline, CDR1 SGHRS and CDR2 YFSETQ. The CDR3 is 14 amino acids. Trimming stripped 3 bases from V and 0 bases from J, with 10 bases between. Here the CDR3 DNA reads TGCGCCAGCAGCTGGGGGGGCAGCTCCTACGAGCAGTACTTC. Its translation is CASSWGGSSYEQYF.